This T cell receptor beta chain originates from a study of beta chain features in type 1 diabetes. Study results and caveats: Across patients, naive, central memory and Treg TCRB repertoires exhibited apparently greater similarity than was observed across healthy donors. Whether TCRB rearrangement is influenced by HLA type was left unresolved in this analysis. All four CD4+ subsets of Type 1 diabetes patients contained TCRB CDR3s that were moderately but significantly shorter. Overrepresentation of cells with high TCR expression could result from cDNA sequencing.

In its sample, this clone was seen a few times. The antigen remains undetermined. The investigators reverse transcribed all of the isolated RNA, so they sequenced expressed TCRB transcripts. Sequencing was performed with immunoSEQ multiplex PCR; in TCRdb, only in-frame clones are kept and a portion is missing. The table shows fewer than 450,000 clones, with 13% occurring only once. Germline-derived CDR1 and CDR2 are GTSNPN and SVGIG (reference sequence). This CDR3 has 13 residues. With 1 base removed from V and 4 bases from J, the gap between germline ends came to 10 bases. Specimen: naive CD4+ T cells from blood. This clonotype was sampled from a woman aged 18 to 35 with type 1 diabetes. The genes are TRBV30 and TRBJ1-2; a possible D gene is TRBD1 (6 bases). In DNA form, the CDR3 reads TGTGCCTGGAGTGCAGGGGCAGGCTATGGCTACACCTTC. This encodes CAWSAGAGYGYTF.